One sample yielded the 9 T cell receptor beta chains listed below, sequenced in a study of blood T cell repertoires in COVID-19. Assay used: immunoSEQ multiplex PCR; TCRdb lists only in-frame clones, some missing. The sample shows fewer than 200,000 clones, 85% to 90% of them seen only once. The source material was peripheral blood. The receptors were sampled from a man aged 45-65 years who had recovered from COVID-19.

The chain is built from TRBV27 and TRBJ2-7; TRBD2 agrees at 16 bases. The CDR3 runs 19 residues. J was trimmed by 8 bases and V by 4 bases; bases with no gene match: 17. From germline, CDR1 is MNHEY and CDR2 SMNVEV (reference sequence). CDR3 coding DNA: TGTGCCAGCAGTTCCCCCGCCTCGGGACTAGCGGGAGGGTTACGGAAGCAGTACTTC. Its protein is CASSSPASGLAGGLRKQYF.

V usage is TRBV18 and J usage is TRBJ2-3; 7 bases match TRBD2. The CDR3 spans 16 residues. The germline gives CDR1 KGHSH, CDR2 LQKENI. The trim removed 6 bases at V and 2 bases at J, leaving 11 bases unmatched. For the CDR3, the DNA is TGTGCCAGCTCCGAGGGGCTAGCGGCACCCACAGATACGCAGTATTTT. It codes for CASSEGLAAPTDTQYF.

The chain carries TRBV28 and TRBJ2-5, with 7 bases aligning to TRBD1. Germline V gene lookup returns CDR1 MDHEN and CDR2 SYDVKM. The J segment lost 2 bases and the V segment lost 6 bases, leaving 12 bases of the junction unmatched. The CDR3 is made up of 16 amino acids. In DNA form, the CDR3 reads TGTGCCAGCAGAGTCAGACAGGGACGCCTTCAAGAGACCCAGTACTTC. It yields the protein CASRVRQGRLQETQYF.

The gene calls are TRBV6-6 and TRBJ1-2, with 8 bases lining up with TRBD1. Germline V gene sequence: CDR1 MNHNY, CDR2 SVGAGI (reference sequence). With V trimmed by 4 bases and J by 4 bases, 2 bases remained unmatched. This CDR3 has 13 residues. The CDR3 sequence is CASSSDRVYGYTF. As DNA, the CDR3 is TGTGCCAGCAGTTCGGACAGGGTCTATGGCTACACCTTC.

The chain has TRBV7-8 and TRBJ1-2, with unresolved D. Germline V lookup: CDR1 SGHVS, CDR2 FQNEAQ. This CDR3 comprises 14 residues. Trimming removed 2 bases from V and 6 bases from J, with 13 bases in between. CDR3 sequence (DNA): TGTGCCAGCAGCTTAAATGTAGTGGGCGATGGCTACACCTTC. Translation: CASSLNVVGDGYTF.

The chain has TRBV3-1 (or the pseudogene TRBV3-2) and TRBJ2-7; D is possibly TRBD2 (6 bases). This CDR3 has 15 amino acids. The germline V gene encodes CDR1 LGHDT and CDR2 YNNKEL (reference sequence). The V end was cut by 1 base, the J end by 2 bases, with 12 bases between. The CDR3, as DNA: TGTGCCAGCAGCCAAGGTGGGACTCGCCCCTACGAGCAGTACTTC. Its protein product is CASSQGGTRPYEQYF.

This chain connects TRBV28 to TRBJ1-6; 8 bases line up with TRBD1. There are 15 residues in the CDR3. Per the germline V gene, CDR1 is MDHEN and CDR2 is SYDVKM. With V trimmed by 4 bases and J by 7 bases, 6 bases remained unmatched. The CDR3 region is CASSSTGASNSPLHF. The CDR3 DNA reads TGTGCCAGCAGTTCGACAGGGGCTTCGAATTCACCCCTCCACTTT.

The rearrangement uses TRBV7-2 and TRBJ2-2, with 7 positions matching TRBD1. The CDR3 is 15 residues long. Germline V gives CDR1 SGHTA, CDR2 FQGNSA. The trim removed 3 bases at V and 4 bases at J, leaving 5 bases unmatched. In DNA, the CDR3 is TGTGCCAGCAGCTTTATGACAGGGACCACCGGGGAGCTGTTTTTT. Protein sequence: CASSFMTGTTGELFF.

This chain's CDR3 is CASSQERGLSNSPLHF. The CDR3 DNA reads as TGTGCCAGCAGCCAAGAAAGGGGGCTGAGCAATTCACCCCTCCACTTT. This chain uses TRBV3-1 (or the pseudogene TRBV3-2) with TRBJ1-6; TRBD1 matches 7 bases. CDR1 and CDR2 from the germline V gene are LGHDT and YNNKEL (reference sequence). V lost 0 bases, J lost 7 bases, and 6 bases stayed unmatched. The CDR3 length is 16 residues.